This T cell receptor beta chain was identified in a study of shared clonotypes between healthy human individuals. Study background: The donor pool was made up of two women and three men aged 18 to 49. Study observations and caveats: Only blood was sampled; tissue repertoires likely differ. Naive CD4 clonotype sharing across several donors was approximately 5.2%.

Germline loops: CDR1 LGHNA, CDR2 YNFKEQ. The CDR3 spans 14 residues. The ends were cut back, 0 bases at V and 7 bases at J, with 13 bases in the middle. Concerning this clone itself: Its antigen remains unknown.

The protocol was immunoSEQ multiplex PCR, while the TCRdb copy is restricted to in-frame clones and leaves out a portion. Of 2 million to 2.5 million clones in the sample, 90% to 96% are singletons; the top ten hold over 0.1%. The sequencing input was naive CD4+ T cells sorted from blood. Subset defined: CD45RA+ positively selected. The source of this sequence is a man younger than 35 in good health. The rearrangement links TRBV4-2 to TRBJ2-7; possible D gene TRBD2, 5 bases. The CDR3 spells CASSQETTAFEQYF. The CDR3 DNA follows: TGTGCCAGCAGCCAAGAGACTACAGCCTTTGAGCAGTACTTC.